One and the same sample provided the 30 T cell receptor beta chains below, sequenced in a study of OX40 agonist ivuxolimab in advanced cancers. The method was immunoSEQ multiplex PCR; TCRdb's version includes in-frame clones alone and lacks a portion of them. The table lists about 48,000 clones, about 85% of them singletons. Source: CD4+ or CD8+ T cells sorted from blood, taken in a trial of the OX40 agonist ivuxolimab. All receptors come from an adult with an advanced solid tumor such as melanoma, head and neck, liver or kidney cancer.

The chain joins TRBV28 to TRBJ1-3, with D perhaps matching TRBD1 (6 bases). Deletions cut 8 bases from V and 6 bases from J, with 20 bases between. This CDR3 spans 15 amino acids. Per the germline V gene, CDR1 is MDHEN and CDR2 is SYDVKM. CDR3 sequence reads: CASSRGGMGKNTIYF. In DNA, the CDR3 is TGTGCCAGCTCTAGGGGGGGGATGGGGAAAAACACCATATATTTT.

This chain connects TRBV7-8 to TRBJ1-3; no clear D gene. V was pared by 2 bases and J by 1 base, with 6 bases between. Germline V CDR1 and CDR2: SGHVS, FQNEAQ. The length of the CDR3 is 14 residues. The CDR3 here is CASSLRLSGNTIYF. For the CDR3, the DNA is TGTGCCAGCAGCTTACGGCTTTCTGGAAACACCATATATTTT.

The chain has TRBV19 and TRBJ2-3; D uncertain. The CDR3 has 14 amino acids. Germline V CDR1 and CDR2: LNHDA, SQIVND (reference sequence). Deletions cut 5 bases from V and 5 bases from J, with 14 bases between. CDR3 nucleotide sequence: TGTGCCAGTAGTCTGCCCTCGGGCCGAGATACGCAGTATTTT. Its protein is CASSLPSGRDTQYF.

The J gene is TRBJ2-2, the V gene TRBV5-1, with a possible D match to TRBD1 (5 bases). Deletions cut 3 bases from V and 3 bases from J, with 9 bases between. The CDR3 has 14 residues. CDR1 is SGHRS, CDR2 YFSETQ, per germline. The CDR3 reads CASSSGQDTGELFF. CDR3 DNA sequence: TGCGCCAGCAGCTCTGGACAAGACACCGGGGAGCTGTTTTTT.

The rearrangement joins TRBV28 to TRBJ2-5, with 11 bases identical to TRBD2. J was trimmed by 4 bases and V by 5 bases; bases with no gene match: 6. CDR1 and CDR2 (germline): MDHEN, SYDVKM. This CDR3 comprises 15 residues. The CDR3, as DNA: TGTGCCAGCAGTCCTAGCGGGAGGATGGGAGAGACCCAGTACTTC. The encoded protein is CASSPSGRMGETQYF.

The rearrangement links TRBV9 to TRBJ2-2, with 7 bases aligning to TRBD2. Losses at the gene ends were 2 bases for V and 0 bases for J; bases not matched to a gene: 7. The CDR3 is 17 amino acids. Germline assignment: CDR1 SGDLS and CDR2 YYNGEE. Here the CDR3 DNA reads TGTGCCAGCAGCGTTGGTGGGAGGGCTGCGAACACCGGGGAGCTGTTTTTT. Protein: CASSVGGRAANTGELFF. Filled out from reference TRBV9 and TRBJ2-2, the complete variable domain reads DSGVTQTPKHLITATGQRVTLRCSPRSGDLSVYWYQQSLDQGLQFLIQYYNGEERAKGNILERFSAQQFPDLHSELNLSSLELGDSALYFCASSVGGRAANTGELFFGEGSRLTVL.

The J gene is TRBJ1-5, the V gene TRBV27; D gene ambiguous. Germline-derived CDR1 and CDR2 are MNHEY and SMNVEV (reference sequence). Trimming removed 2 bases from V and 5 bases from J, with 4 bases in between. This CDR3 contains 12 residues. In DNA, the CDR3 is TGTGCCAGCAGTTTACGTGATCAGCCCCAGCATTTT. It translates to CASSLRDQPQHF.

This chain joins TRBV11-2 and TRBJ1-1; perhaps TRBD1 as D (6 bases). CDR1 SGHAT and CDR2 FQNNGV come from the germline V gene. The V gene lost 3 bases and the J gene lost 1 base, with 12 bases spanning the gap. The CDR3 is made up of 15 amino acids. CDR3 bases: TGTGCCAGCAGCTTGGGACAACCAGGGAACACTGAAGCTTTCTTT. It encodes CASSLGQPGNTEAFF.

This clone was counted a single time. This chain joins TRBV2 and TRBJ2-5; D is unresolved. The germline V gene encodes CDR1 SNHLY and CDR2 FYNNEI. This CDR3 contains 12 residues. The germline V and J ends were trimmed by 4 bases and 4 bases, with 7 bases remaining between them. As DNA, the CDR3 is TGTGCCAGCAGTGCGATGGCAGAGACCCAGTACTTC. Amino acid sequence: CASSAMAETQYF.

This chain uses TRBV2 with TRBJ1-6; D is unclear. In germline, CDR1 is SNHLY, CDR2 FYNNEI. There are 13 residues in the CDR3. Trimming left V 3 bases short and J 5 bases short, with 5 bases between. CDR3 nucleotides: TGTGCCAGCAGTGACAGGCATAATTCACCCCTCCACTTT. Protein sequence: CASSDRHNSPLHF.

The chain is built from TRBV28 and TRBJ1-2; D ambiguous. Trimming removed 4 bases at V and 2 bases at J, with 14 bases between. CDR3 length: 15 residues. The germline CDR1 and CDR2 sequences are MDHEN and SYDVKM. CDR3 nucleotides: TGTGCCAGCAGTTCCCTCGCGGAGGCGAACTATGGCTACACCTTC. Amino acid sequence: CASSSLAEANYGYTF.

The chain couples TRBV27 to TRBJ2-3, with D tentatively TRBD2 (6 bases). Trimming removed 7 bases at V and 6 bases at J, with 23 bases between. Germline-derived CDR1 and CDR2 are MNHEY and SMNVEV (reference sequence). The CDR3 length is 16 residues. The CDR3 loop reads CASTFARPRGKDTQYF. The CDR3 DNA sequence: TGTGCCAGCACATTTGCGCGGCCCCGGGGGAAGGATACGCAGTATTTT.

This chain connects TRBV30 to TRBJ2-3; no definite D call. From germline, CDR1 is GTSNPN and CDR2 SVGIG (reference sequence). CDR3 length equals 13 residues. V was clipped by 0 bases and J by 3 bases, with 7 bases between them. DNA of the CDR3: TGTGCCTGGAGTGTCACTGGGACAGATACGCAGTATTTT. This sequence encodes CAWSVTGTDTQYF.

The chain joins TRBV5-1 to TRBJ2-5, with 8 bases lining up with TRBD2. The junction had 10 bases not matched to a gene; V was cut back by 4 bases and J by 5 bases. CDR1 is SGHRS and CDR2 is YFSETQ in the germline V gene. CDR3 length: 15 residues. Here the CDR3 DNA reads TGCGCCAGCAGCAGGGACGGGAGGGAGACGGAGACCCAGTACTTC. It encodes CASSRDGRETETQYF.

This chain links TRBV30 with TRBJ2-7, with 8 bases matching TRBD1. This CDR3 is built from 12 residues. J gave up 6 bases and V 3 bases, and 4 bases lay outside the gene matches. Germline V gives CDR1 GTSNPN, CDR2 SVGIG (reference sequence). The CDR3 region has the DNA TGTGCCTGGAGCCCCGACAGGGGCGAGCAGTACTTC. Encoded protein: CAWSPDRGEQYF. The complete variable domain, with remaining parts taken from reference TRBV30 and TRBJ2-7, reads SQTIHQWPATLVQPVGSPLSLECTVEGTSNPNLYWYRQAAGRGLQLLFYSVGIGQISSEVPQNLSASRPQDRQFILSSKKLLLSDSGFYLCAWSPDRGEQYFGPGTRLTVT.

CDR3 sequence reads: CASSHGQGQAGANVLTF. CDR3 bases: TGCGCCAGCAGCCACGGACAGGGGCAAGCTGGGGCCAACGTCCTGACTTTC. The gene calls are TRBV4-1 and TRBJ2-6, with 9 bases matching TRBD1. J was trimmed by 2 bases and V by 3 bases; bases with no gene match: 5. Germline loops: CDR1 MGHRA, CDR2 YSYEKL. CDR3 length: 17 residues.

The V and J genes are TRBV28 and TRBJ2-3; possible D gene TRBD2, 5 bases. This CDR3 comprises 16 residues. In germline, CDR1 is MDHEN, CDR2 SYDVKM. V was shortened by 4 bases and J by 7 bases, with 21 bases between the two germline ends. CDR3 region: CASSSRRPGEGNTQYF. Written as DNA, the CDR3 is TGTGCCAGCAGTTCCAGGCGCCCTGGAGAGGGAAATACGCAGTATTTT.

The V gene is TRBV19, the J gene TRBJ1-1; a possible D gene is TRBD1 (6 bases). Trimming left V 5 bases short and J 4 bases short, with 14 bases between. The CDR3 contains 14 residues. Germline CDR1 reads LNHDA; CDR2 reads SQIVND (reference sequence). CDR3 loop: CASSARGRSTEAFF. CDR3 in DNA: TGTGCCAGTAGTGCCAGGGGCCGGAGCACTGAAGCTTTCTTT.

This sequence joins TRBV9 and TRBJ2-2; 12 nucleotides line up with TRBD2. With 3 bases clipped from V and 6 bases from J, the junction kept 15 bases outside the gene matches. Germline CDR1 reads SGDLS; CDR2 reads YYNGEE. CDR3 size: 19 residues. The CDR3 loop is CASSAPQGLAGYRSGELFF. The CDR3 coding sequence is TGTGCCAGCAGCGCGCCCCAAGGACTAGCGGGATACAGGTCCGGGGAGCTGTTTTTT.

The rearrangement links TRBV2 to TRBJ2-5, with 9 nucleotides matching TRBD1. Germline-derived CDR1 and CDR2 are SNHLY and FYNNEI. V trimming: 1 base; J trimming: 4 bases; junction bases outside the gene matches: 1. The CDR3 extends over 14 amino acids. CDR3 region: CASSEETGGETQYF. The CDR3 region has the DNA TGTGCCAGCAGTGAAGAGACAGGGGGAGAGACCCAGTACTTC. The full variable domain, with the rest looked up from reference TRBV2 and TRBJ2-5, is EPEVTQTPSHQVTQMGQEVILRCVPISNHLYFYWYRQILGQKVEFLVSFYNNEISEKSEIFDDQFSVERPDGSNFTLKIRSTKLEDSAMYFCASSEETGGETQYFGPGTRLLVL.

The rearrangement links TRBV29-1 to TRBJ1-4; 8 positions match TRBD1. J was trimmed by 8 bases and V by 6 bases; bases with no gene match: 11. Per germline, CDR1 SQVTM and CDR2 ANQGSEA. The CDR3 length is 14 residues. Here the CDR3 reads CSVMGQDQGEKLFF. The CDR3 bases are TGCAGCGTCATGGGACAGGATCAGGGGGAAAAACTGTTTTTT.

V and J are TRBV30 and TRBJ1-2; the match to TRBD1 covers 7 bases. V was clipped by 5 bases and J by 6 bases; unmatched bases: 6. This CDR3 region has 12 residues. Per germline, CDR1 GTSNPN and CDR2 SVGIG (reference sequence). The CDR3 sequence: CAWVGQVDGYTF. CDR3 bases: TGTGCCTGGGTTGGACAGGTCGATGGCTACACCTTC.

The genes are TRBV11-2 and TRBJ2-4; TRBD2 matches at 14 bases. This CDR3 comprises 18 residues. CDR1 is SGHAT and CDR2 is FQNNGV in the germline V gene. After removal of 6 bases from V and 0 bases from J, the junction contained 7 bases not matched to a gene. The CDR3 loop is CASRRLAGGVSAKNIQYF. CDR3 DNA sequence: TGTGCCAGCAGACGACTAGCGGGAGGGGTGTCAGCCAAAAACATTCAGTACTTC.

The V gene is TRBV5-8, the J gene TRBJ2-1; D call uncertain. This CDR3 has 12 residues. CDR1 is SGHTS and CDR2 is YDEGEE in the germline V gene. The V end lost 0 bases, the J end lost 9 bases, and 7 bases lay between the germline ends. In DNA, the CDR3 is TGTGCCAGCAGCTTGGGATGGGGTGAGCAGTTCTTC. Translating it yields CASSLGWGEQFF.

The gene calls are TRBV6-1 and TRBJ1-4; no clear D gene. The ends were cut back, 5 bases at V and 0 bases at J, with 7 bases in the middle. The CDR3 extends over 14 amino acids. The germline V gene encodes CDR1 MNHNS and CDR2 SASEGT. The CDR3 sequence: CASSLITTNEKLFF. The DNA of the CDR3 is TGTGCCAGCAGTTTGATTACAACTAATGAAAAACTGTTTTTT.

This chain uses TRBV6-4 with TRBJ1-5; possible D gene TRBD1, 6 bases. The CDR3 totals 12 residues. Germline loops: CDR1 MRHNA, CDR2 SNTAGT. With 2 bases removed from V and 10 bases from J, the gap between germline ends came to 9 bases. As DNA, the CDR3 is TGTGCCAGCAGTGACGTCGGGGGCCCCCAGCATTTT. As protein: CASSDVGGPQHF.

The chain has TRBV7-9 and TRBJ2-1; tentatively, D is TRBD1 or TRBD2 (6 bases each). Trimming pared 5 bases from V and 5 bases from J, leaving 13 bases between. Germline V lookup: CDR1 SEHNR, CDR2 FQNEAQ (reference sequence). The CDR3 loop spans 14 amino acids. Written as DNA, the CDR3 is TGTGCCAGCAGCACCCGGAGGGGGGACAATGAGCAGTTCTTC. Its protein product is CASSTRRGDNEQFF.

In this sample, this clone turned up once. This chain links TRBV6-5 with TRBJ2-1, with TRBD2 matching over 10 bases. This CDR3 has 14 amino acids. V lost 7 bases and J lost 6; bases outside the gene matches: 6. Germline V gene sequence: CDR1 MNHEY, CDR2 SVGAGI. CDR3 DNA: TGTGCCAGCACTCCGGGACTAGCGATCAATGAGCAGTTCTTC. Amino acids: CASTPGLAINEQFF.

The V call is TRBV2, the J call TRBJ2-7; D possibly corresponds to TRBD1 (6 bases). Germline V gene lookup returns CDR1 SNHLY and CDR2 FYNNEI. The CDR3 consists of 15 residues. The V end was cut by 6 bases, the J end by 0 bases, with 15 bases between. The CDR3 DNA is TGTGCCAGCAGGGGTGACAGGACCCCCTCCTACGAGCAGTACTTC. The encoded protein is CASRGDRTPSYEQYF. The full variable domain, in which reference TRBV2 and TRBJ2-7 provide the parts outside the CDR3, is EPEVTQTPSHQVTQMGQEVILRCVPISNHLYFYWYRQILGQKVEFLVSFYNNEISEKSEIFDDQFSVERPDGSNFTLKIRSTKLEDSAMYFCASRGDRTPSYEQYFGPGTRLTVT.

The V and J genes are TRBV30 and TRBJ1-2; D remains unclear. The CDR3 has 13 amino acids. CDR1 GTSNPN and CDR2 SVGIG come from the germline V gene (reference sequence). V gave up 6 bases and J gave up 1 base, with 12 bases separating them. The CDR3 sequence: CACHLQVNYGYTF. As DNA, the CDR3 is TGTGCCTGCCACCTCCAGGTTAACTATGGCTACACCTTC.